These T cell receptor beta chains were read from a single sample in a study of blood T cell repertoires in COVID-19. Method: immunoSEQ multiplex PCR; TCRdb's copy keeps in-frame clones and lacks some. Among fewer than 300,000 clones, 85% were seen once, and the ten largest hold 5.1%. What was sequenced was peripheral blood. The receptors derive from a man over 45 with active or convalescent COVID-19. Both conserved end residues are part of each CDR3. The D gene is left open where the match is weak. The size field is filled for only some rows; it gives once, few, many or a size class.

j_call d_call clone_size v_call cdr3_nt cdr3_aa
TRBJ2-1 NA NA TRBV7-9 TGTGCCAGCAGCTTAGATCGGGTGCAGGAGCAGTTCTTC CASSLDRVQEQFF
TRBJ2-7 NA NA TRBV6-5 TGTGCCAGCAGCCACTCCCCAGGATACGAGCAGTACTTC CASSHSPGYEQYF
TRBJ2-7 TRBD2 NA TRBV19 TGTGCCAGTAGTAACTTGGGACTAGCGCATTACGAGCAGTACTTC CASSNLGLAHYEQYF
TRBJ1-2 TRBD1 NA TRBV6-5 TGTGCCAGCAGCACCGACAGGGAAGGGTCGTATGGCTACACCTTC CASSTDREGSYGYTF
TRBJ2-1 TRBD1 NA TRBV5-4 TGTGCCAGCAGCCCCGACAGGGACCCTTCCTACAATGAGCAGTTCTTC CASSPDRDPSYNEQFF
TRBJ2-7 TRBD2 NA TRBV7-9 TGTGCCAGCAGCTTGTCGGGAGGGCCTCACGAGCAGTACTTC CASSLSGGPHEQYF
TRBJ1-5 NA NA TRBV21-1 TGTGCCAGCAGCAAAGCAGGACAGGGCAATCAGCCCCAGCATTTT CASSKAGQGNQPQHF
TRBJ2-2 NA few TRBV28 TGTGCCAGCAGGGACCCGGGGTTCACCGGGGAGCTGTTTTTT CASRDPGFTGELFF
TRBJ1-4 NA NA TRBV9 TGTGCCAGCAGCGTATCCCCGAGGGGGGGGGAAAAACTGTTTTTT CASSVSPRGGEKLFF
TRBJ2-7 NA NA TRBV4-1 TGCGCCAGCAGCCTTGAGGCAGTTGGCGAGCAGTACTTC CASSLEAVGEQYF
TRBJ2-7 NA NA TRBV2 TGTGCCAGCAGTTCCCAGGGGTCCTCCTACGAGCAGTACTTC CASSSQGSSYEQYF
TRBJ2-1 NA NA TRBV3-1/TRBV3-2 TGTGCCAGCAGCCCATCCCGACTACAAGGTATTGAGCAGTTCTTC CASSPSRLQGIEQFF
TRBJ1-2 NA NA TRBV19 TGTGCCAGTAGTTTACTACAGGGTACCTATGGCTACACCTTC CASSLLQGTYGYTF
TRBJ1-2 NA NA TRBV28 TGTGCCAGCAGTTCAAGAGGGCCTAACTATGGCTACACCTTC CASSSRGPNYGYTF
TRBJ2-2 TRBD2 NA TRBV3-1/TRBV3-2 TGTGCCAGCACCACGCGGGGGATCGGGGAGCTGTTTTTT CASTTRGIGELFF
TRBJ2-3 TRBD2 NA TRBV5-4 TGTGCCAGCAGCTTCGGTAGCGGGAGTTCGGTTCTAAGGTTAGATACGCAGTATTTT CASSFGSGSSVLRLDTQYF
TRBJ2-7 NA NA TRBV11-2 TGTGCCAGCAGCTCTTTGAGGGGGGGAGTCTACGAGCAGTACTTC CASSSLRGGVYEQYF
TRBJ2-3 TRBD1 NA TRBV18 TGTGCCAGCTCACCGCTGATCGGACAGGGTTTAACAGATACGCAGTATTTT CASSPLIGQGLTDTQYF
TRBJ1-5 NA NA TRBV27 TGTGCCAGCAGTTTAGGACAGCTAAGCAATCAGCCCCAGCATTTT CASSLGQLSNQPQHF
TRBJ2-3 NA once TRBV6-2/TRBV6-3 TGTGCCAGCAGTTACTCTCGGGGAGATACGCAGTATTTT CASSYSRGDTQYF
TRBJ1-6 NA NA TRBV2 TGTGCCAGCAGTGAGGGGTCCTCAGGGGTTTCACCCCTCCACTTT CASSEGSSGVSPLHF
TRBJ2-2 NA NA TRBV7-2 TGTGCCAGCAGCTTGTTGGTGGGAGGATTGGCCGGGGAGCTGTTTTTT CASSLLVGGLAGELFF
TRBJ2-7 TRBD2 NA TRBV6-5 TGTGCCAGCAGTTTAACTAGCGGGACCTACGAGCAGTACTTC CASSLTSGTYEQYF
TRBJ2-2 TRBD1 NA TRBV9 TGTGCCAGCAGGAGGGGGCAGAACACCGGGGAGCTGTTTTTT CASRRGQNTGELFF
TRBJ2-1 TRBD2 NA TRBV7-2 TGTGCCAGCAGCCTTAGCGGGAGGGTTTCCTACAATGAGCAGTTCTTC CASSLSGRVSYNEQFF
TRBJ2-7 NA NA TRBV24-1 TGTGCCACCAGTCCTCAGGTGCCCAGGGTCTCGAACGGCTACGAGCAGTACTTC CATSPQVPRVSNGYEQYF
TRBJ2-3 NA NA TRBV9 TGTGCCAGCAGCGTAGCCCACTCTAGCGATACGCAGTATTTT CASSVAHSSDTQYF
TRBJ1-2 NA NA TRBV6-4 TGTGCCAGCAGCGCTGACAGGAACTATGGCTACACCTTC CASSADRNYGYTF
TRBJ1-1 TRBD1 NA TRBV7-3 TGTGCCAGCAGCCCGGACAGGGCGGCTGAAGCTTTCTTT CASSPDRAAEAFF
TRBJ2-1 NA NA TRBV21-1 TGTGCCAGCACCACAGACAGGGACAATGAGCAGTTCTTC CASTTDRDNEQFF
TRBJ2-7 TRBD1 NA TRBV10-3 TGTGCCATCAGTGAGACCAGATCCGGGACAGCACGGGACGAGCAGTACTTC CAISETRSGTARDEQYF
TRBJ2-5 TRBD2 NA TRBV25-1 TGTGCCAGCAGTGAAAGTCTAGCGGGAGGGTGGGAGACCCAGTACTTC CASSESLAGGWETQYF
TRBJ1-5 NA NA TRBV2 TGTGCCAGCGTACAGGATAGCAATCAGCCCCAGCATTTT CASVQDSNQPQHF
TRBJ2-1 TRBD1 NA TRBV10-3 TGTGCCATCGCCGAGGGGCAGGGGGTTTACAATGAGCAGTTCTTC CAIAEGQGVYNEQFF
TRBJ2-1 TRBD2 NA TRBV6-2/TRBV6-3 TGTGCCAGCACCCCGGGAGGGAGGCACAATGAGCAGTTCTTC CASTPGGRHNEQFF
TRBJ2-7 NA NA TRBV18 TGTGCCAGCTCACCAAGTCAGGGAAGGCGCTACGAGCAGTACTTC CASSPSQGRRYEQYF
TRBJ2-3 NA once TRBV7-2 TGTGCCAGCAGCCCCTTTCGGGGGGCCGCAGGGGATACGCAGTATTTT CASSPFRGAAGDTQYF
TRBJ1-2 NA NA TRBV19 TGTGCCAGTAGTATAGACGGTTTTAACTATGGCTACACCTTC CASSIDGFNYGYTF
TRBJ2-2 NA few TRBV7-3 TGTGCCAGCAGCTTCGGGATGAACACCGGGGAGCTGTTTTTT CASSFGMNTGELFF
TRBJ1-1 NA NA TRBV6-5 TGTGCCAGCAGCCTTGGGGGGGTTGAAGCTTTCTTT CASSLGGVEAFF